This is a list of T cell receptor beta chains from one sample in a study of blood T cell repertoires in COVID-19. Only in-frame clones appear in the TCRdb table, and some are missing; sequencing was by immunoSEQ multiplex PCR. The sample has about 310,000 clones; roughly 89% are singletons. The sample consisted of PBMCs or T cells enriched from blood (not recorded which). Receptor source: a woman aged 18-29 years with acute COVID-19. CDR3s include the opening cysteine and the closing phenylalanine or tryptophan. A D gene is named only where the DNA matches it firmly. Expanded clones get a size class; other rows say once, few or many, or leave the size out.

>few|TRBJ1-2|NA|16|TRBV28
CASSLYRQGEPYGYTF
TGTGCCAGCAGTTTATACCGGCAGGGTGAACCTTATGGCTACACCTTC
>once|TRBJ1-2|NA|13|TRBV6-5
CASTPLPGRGYTF
TGTGCCAGCACCCCACTCCCCGGCAGGGGCTACACCTTC
>NA|TRBJ1-3|NA|16|TRBV6-5
CASSYSGGSGGNTIYF
TGTGCCAGCAGTTACTCCGGGGGATCGGGAGGAAACACCATATATTTT
>NA|TRBJ2-7|NA|12|TRBV4-2
CASSQNTYEQYF
TGTGCCAGCAGCCAAAACACCTACGAGCAGTACTTC
>NA|TRBJ2-1|TRBD2|18|TRBV27
CASSLSRGLAGAANEQFF
TGTGCCAGCAGTTTATCGCGGGGACTAGCGGGAGCGGCAAATGAGCAGTTCTTC
>NA|TRBJ2-1|NA|16|TRBV7-9
CASSPPWAGRVDEQFF
TGTGCCAGCAGTCCGCCGTGGGCGGGAAGGGTTGATGAGCAGTTCTTC
>NA|TRBJ1-2|NA|11|TRBV24-1
CATSDPYGYTF
TGTGCCACCAGTGATCCGTATGGCTACACCTTC
>NA|TRBJ2-7|TRBD2|16|TRBV30
CAWRNPGTSGSYEQYF
TGTGCCTGGAGAAACCCCGGGACTAGCGGGAGCTACGAGCAGTACTTC
>NA|TRBJ1-2|NA|15|TRBV11-2
CASIRGPGQAYGYTF
TGTGCCAGCATCAGAGGGCCCGGGCAGGCCTATGGCTACACCTTC
>NA|TRBJ1-2|NA|13|TRBV12-3/TRBV12-4
CASSLGQAYGYTF
TGTGCCAGCAGTTTGGGTCAGGCCTATGGCTACACCTTC
>NA|TRBJ1-5|NA|15|TRBV12-5
CASGLVGGPNQPQHF
TGTGCTAGTGGTTTGGTAGGGGGACCTAATCAGCCCCAGCATTTT